The sequence of this T cell receptor (beta chain) was determined in a study of cytomegalovirus exposure and HLA in healthy donors. Looking at the study overall: The same platform used for the 650 to 700 first-cohort repertoires was also used for the 100 to 150 validation repertoires, as a later analysis reported.

TCRdb's table, derived via immunoSEQ multiplex PCR, lists solely in-frame clones and lacks some. The sample contains under 200,000 clones, around 85% of which appear only once. Study-level points and caveats: In the 120 or so validation repertoires, under 95% of cluster scores exceeded 0, per a later analysis.

The germline V gene encodes CDR1 MNHEY and CDR2 SMNVEV (reference sequence). V was clipped by 5 bases and J by 9 bases; unmatched bases: 6. The CDR3 runs 15 residues. This clone was detected once. Its antigen is still unknown. Specimen: PBMCs. The chain has TRBV27 and TRBJ2-1; 14 nucleotides agree with TRBD2. The TCR originated in a woman in her 30s in good health and CMV-seronegative. Here the CDR3 reads CASSLTSGRAIEQFF. The CDR3 DNA follows: TGTGCCAGCAGTCTGACTAGCGGGAGGGCCATTGAGCAGTTCTTC.